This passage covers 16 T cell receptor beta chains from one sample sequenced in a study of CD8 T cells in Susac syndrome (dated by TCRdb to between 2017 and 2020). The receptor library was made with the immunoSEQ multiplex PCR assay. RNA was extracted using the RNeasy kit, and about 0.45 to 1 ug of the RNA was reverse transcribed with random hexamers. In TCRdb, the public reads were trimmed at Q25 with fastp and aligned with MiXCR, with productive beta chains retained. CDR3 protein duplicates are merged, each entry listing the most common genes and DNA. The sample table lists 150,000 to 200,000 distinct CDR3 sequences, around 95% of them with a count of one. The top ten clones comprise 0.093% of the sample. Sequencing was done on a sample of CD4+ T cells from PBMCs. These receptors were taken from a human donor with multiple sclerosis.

The CDR3 loop is CASSSDIRESGGYTF. DNA for the CDR3: TGTGCCAGCAGCTCCGACATCCGGGAGTCGGGAGGCTACACCTTC. This chain links TRBV5-6 with TRBJ1-2, with D hard to call. V lost 3 bases and J lost 8, with 20 bases in between. Germline assignment: CDR1 SGHDT and CDR2 YYEEEE. The CDR3 extends over 15 amino acids.

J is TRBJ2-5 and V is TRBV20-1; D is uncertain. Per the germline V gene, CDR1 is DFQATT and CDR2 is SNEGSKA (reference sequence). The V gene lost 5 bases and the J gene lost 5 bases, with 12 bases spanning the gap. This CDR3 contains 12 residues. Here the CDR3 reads CSARPIGETQYF. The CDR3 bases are TGCAGTGCTCGACCCATCGGGGAGACCCAGTACTTC.

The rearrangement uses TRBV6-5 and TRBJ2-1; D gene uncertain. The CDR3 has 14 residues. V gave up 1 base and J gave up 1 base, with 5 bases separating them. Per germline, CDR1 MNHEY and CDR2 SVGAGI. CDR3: CASSYLGSYNEQFF. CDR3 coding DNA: TGTGCCAGCAGTTACTTGGGATCCTACAATGAGCAGTTCTTC.

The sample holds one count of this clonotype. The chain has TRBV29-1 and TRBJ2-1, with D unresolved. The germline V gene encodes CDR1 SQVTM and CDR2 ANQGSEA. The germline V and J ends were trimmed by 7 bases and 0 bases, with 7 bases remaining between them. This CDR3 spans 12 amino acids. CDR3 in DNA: TGCAGCGGAACAGCCTCCTACAATGAGCAGTTCTTC. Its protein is CSGTASYNEQFF.

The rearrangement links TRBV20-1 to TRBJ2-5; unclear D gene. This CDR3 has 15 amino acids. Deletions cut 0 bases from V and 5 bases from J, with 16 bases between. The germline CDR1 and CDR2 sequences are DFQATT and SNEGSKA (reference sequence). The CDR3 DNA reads TGCAGTGCTAGAGACCCACGACGGGTGGTCGAGACCCAGTACTTC. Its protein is CSARDPRRVVETQYF.

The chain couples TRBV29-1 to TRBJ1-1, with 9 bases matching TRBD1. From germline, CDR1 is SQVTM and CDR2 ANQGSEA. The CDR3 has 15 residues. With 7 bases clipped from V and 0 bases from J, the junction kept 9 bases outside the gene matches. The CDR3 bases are TGCAGCGGCCGACAGGGGGGCCTTATGAACACTGAAGCTTTCTTT. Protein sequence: CSGRQGGLMNTEAFF.

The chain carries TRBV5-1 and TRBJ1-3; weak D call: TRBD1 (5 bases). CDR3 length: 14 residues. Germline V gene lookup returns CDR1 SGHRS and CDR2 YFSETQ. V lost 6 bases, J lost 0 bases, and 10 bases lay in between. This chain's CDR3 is CASTPGGSGNTIYF. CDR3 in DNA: TGCGCCAGCACCCCGGGGGGCTCTGGAAACACCATATATTTT.

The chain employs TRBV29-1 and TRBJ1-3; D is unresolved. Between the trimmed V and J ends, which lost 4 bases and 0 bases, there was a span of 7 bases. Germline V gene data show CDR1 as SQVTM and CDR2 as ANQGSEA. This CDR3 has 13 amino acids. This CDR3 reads CSVAQTSGNTIYF. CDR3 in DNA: TGCAGCGTTGCCCAGACCTCTGGAAACACCATATATTTT.

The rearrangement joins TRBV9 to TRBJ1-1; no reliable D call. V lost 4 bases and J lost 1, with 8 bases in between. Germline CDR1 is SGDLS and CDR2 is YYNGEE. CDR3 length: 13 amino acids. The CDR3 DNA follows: TGTGCCAGCAGCCTAGTCCCGAACACTGAAGCTTTCTTT. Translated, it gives CASSLVPNTEAFF.

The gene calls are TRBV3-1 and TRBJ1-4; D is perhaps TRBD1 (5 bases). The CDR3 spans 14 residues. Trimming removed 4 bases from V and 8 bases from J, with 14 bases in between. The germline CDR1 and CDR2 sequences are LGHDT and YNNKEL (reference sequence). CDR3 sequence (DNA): TGTGCCAGCAGCCTCCGGGCCGGGGCCGAAAAACTGTTTTTT. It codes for CASSLRAGAEKLFF.

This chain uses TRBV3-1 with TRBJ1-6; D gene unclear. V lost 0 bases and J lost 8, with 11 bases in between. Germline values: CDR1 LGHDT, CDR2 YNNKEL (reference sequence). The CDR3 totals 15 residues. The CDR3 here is CASSQDFQADSPLHF. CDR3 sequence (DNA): TGTGCCAGCAGCCAAGATTTCCAGGCGGATTCACCCCTCCACTTT.

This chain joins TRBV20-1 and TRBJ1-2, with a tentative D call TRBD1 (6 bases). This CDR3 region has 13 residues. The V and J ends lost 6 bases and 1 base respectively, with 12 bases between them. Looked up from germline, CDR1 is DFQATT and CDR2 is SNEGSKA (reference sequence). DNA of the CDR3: TGCAGTGCCCAGGGGTGGGATAACTATGGCTACACCTTC. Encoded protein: CSAQGWDNYGYTF.

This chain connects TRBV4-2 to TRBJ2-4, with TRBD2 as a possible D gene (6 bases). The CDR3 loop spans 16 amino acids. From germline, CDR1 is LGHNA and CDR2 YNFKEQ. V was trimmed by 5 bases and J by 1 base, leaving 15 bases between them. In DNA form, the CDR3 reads TGTGCCAGCAGCGCAGAAGGAAGCGGGGCCAAAAACATTCAGTACTTC. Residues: CASSAEGSGAKNIQYF.

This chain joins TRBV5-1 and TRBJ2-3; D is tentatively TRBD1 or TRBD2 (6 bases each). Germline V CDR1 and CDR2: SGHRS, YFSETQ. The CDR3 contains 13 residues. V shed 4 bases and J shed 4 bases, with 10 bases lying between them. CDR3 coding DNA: TGCGCCAGCAGCCGGGGGCCGGCAGATACGCAGTATTTT. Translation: CASSRGPADTQYF.

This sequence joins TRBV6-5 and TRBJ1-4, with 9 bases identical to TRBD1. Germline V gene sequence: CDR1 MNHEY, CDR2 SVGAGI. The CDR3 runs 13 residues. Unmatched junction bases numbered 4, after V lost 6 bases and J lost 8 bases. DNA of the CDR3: TGTGCCAGCAGGACAGGGGGATCAGAAAAACTGTTTTTT. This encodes CASRTGGSEKLFF.

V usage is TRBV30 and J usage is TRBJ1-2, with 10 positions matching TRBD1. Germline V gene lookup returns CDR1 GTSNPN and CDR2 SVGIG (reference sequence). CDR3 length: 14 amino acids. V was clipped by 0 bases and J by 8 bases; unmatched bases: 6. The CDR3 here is CAWSVRDRGVGYTF. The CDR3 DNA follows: TGTGCCTGGAGTGTCAGGGACAGGGGTGTCGGCTACACCTTC.